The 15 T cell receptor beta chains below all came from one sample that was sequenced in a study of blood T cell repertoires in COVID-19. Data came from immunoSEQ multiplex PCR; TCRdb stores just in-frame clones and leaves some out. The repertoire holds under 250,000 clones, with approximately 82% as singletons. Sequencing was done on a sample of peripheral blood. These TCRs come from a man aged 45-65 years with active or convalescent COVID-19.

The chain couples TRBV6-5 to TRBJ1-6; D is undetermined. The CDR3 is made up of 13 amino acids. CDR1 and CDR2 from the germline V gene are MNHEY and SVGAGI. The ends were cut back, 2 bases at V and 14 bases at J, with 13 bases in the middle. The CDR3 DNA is TGTGCCAGCAGTTACGCATCAGGTCGTGCCCTCCACTTT. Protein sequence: CASSYASGRALHF.

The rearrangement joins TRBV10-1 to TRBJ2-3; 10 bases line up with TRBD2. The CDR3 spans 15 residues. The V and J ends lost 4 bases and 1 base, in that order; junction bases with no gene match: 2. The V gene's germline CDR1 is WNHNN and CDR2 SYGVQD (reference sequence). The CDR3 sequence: CASSAGTSGTDTQYF. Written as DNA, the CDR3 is TGCGCCAGCAGTGCCGGGACTAGCGGCACAGATACGCAGTATTTT.

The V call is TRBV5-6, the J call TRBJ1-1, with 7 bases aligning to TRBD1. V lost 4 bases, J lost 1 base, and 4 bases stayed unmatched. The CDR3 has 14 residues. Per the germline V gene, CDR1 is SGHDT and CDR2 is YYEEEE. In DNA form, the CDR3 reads TGTGCCAGCAGCCTTGGGACAGCGAACACTGAAGCTTTCTTT. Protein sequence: CASSLGTANTEAFF.

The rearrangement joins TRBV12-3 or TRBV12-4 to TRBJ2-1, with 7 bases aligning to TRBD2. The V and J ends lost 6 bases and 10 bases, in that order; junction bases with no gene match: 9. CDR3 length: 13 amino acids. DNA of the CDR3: TGTGCCAGCAGCCTCGTCGGGGGGAACGAGCAGTTCTTC. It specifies CASSLVGGNEQFF.

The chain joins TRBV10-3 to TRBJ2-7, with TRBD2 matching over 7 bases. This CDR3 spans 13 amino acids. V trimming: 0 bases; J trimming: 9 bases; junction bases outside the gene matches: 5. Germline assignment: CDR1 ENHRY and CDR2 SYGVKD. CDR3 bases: TGTGCCATCAGTGAGTCCGGGACTACGGTGCAGTACTTC. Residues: CAISESGTTVQYF.

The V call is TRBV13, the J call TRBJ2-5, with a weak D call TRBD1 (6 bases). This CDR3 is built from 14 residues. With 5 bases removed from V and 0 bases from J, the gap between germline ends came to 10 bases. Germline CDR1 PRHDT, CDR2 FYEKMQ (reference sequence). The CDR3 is CASSPQGYQETQYF. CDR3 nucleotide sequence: TGTGCCAGCAGCCCACAGGGATACCAAGAGACCCAGTACTTC.

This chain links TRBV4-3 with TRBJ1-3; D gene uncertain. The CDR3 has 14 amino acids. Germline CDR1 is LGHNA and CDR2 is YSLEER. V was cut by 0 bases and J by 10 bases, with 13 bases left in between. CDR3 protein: CASSQDAYIGTIYF. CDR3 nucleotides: TGCGCCAGCAGCCAAGACGCTTATATCGGGACCATATATTTT.

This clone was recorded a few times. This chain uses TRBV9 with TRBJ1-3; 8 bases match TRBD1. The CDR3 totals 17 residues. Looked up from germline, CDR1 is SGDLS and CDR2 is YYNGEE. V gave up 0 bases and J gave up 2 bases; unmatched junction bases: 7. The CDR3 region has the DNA TGTGCCAGCAGCGTAGGGGCAGGGGGCACAGCTGGAAACACCATATATTTT. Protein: CASSVGAGGTAGNTIYF.

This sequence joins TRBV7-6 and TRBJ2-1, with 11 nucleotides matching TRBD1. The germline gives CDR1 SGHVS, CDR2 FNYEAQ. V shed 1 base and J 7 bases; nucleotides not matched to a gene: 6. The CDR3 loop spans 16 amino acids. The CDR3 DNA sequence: TGTGCCAGCAGCTTAGTCGGGACAGGGGGGAGGAATGAGCAGTTCTTC. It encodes CASSLVGTGGRNEQFF.

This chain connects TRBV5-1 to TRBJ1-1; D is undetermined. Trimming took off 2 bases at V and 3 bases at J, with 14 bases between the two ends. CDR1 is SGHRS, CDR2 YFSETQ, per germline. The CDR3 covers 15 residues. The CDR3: CASSFGPGGDTEAFF. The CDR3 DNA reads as TGCGCCAGCAGCTTTGGACCCGGAGGCGACACTGAAGCTTTCTTT.

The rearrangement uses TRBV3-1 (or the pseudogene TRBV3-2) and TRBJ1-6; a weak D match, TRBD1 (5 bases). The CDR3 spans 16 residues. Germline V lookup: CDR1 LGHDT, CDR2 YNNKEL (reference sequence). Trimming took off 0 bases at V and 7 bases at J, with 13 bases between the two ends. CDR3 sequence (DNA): TGTGCCAGCAGCCAAGAATCTGGAGGGGACAATTCACCCCTCCACTTT. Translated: CASSQESGGDNSPLHF.

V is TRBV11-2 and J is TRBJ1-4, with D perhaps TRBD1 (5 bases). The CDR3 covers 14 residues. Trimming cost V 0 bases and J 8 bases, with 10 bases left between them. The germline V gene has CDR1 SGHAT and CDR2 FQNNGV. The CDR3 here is CASSLDGAGEKLFF. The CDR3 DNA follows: TGTGCCAGCAGCTTAGATGGGGCAGGGGAAAAACTGTTTTTT.

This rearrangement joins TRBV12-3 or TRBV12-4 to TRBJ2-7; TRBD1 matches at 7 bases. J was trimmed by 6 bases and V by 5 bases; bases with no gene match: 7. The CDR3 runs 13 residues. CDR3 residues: CASSPSTGTEQYF. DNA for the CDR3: TGTGCCAGCAGTCCCTCGACAGGGACCGAGCAGTACTTC.

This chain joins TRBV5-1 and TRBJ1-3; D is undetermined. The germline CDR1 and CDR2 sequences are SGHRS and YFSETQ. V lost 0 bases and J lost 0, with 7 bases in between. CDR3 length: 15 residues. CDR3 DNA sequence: TGCGCCAGCAGCTTGGGGGCCAGCTCTGGAAACACCATATATTTT. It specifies CASSLGASSGNTIYF.

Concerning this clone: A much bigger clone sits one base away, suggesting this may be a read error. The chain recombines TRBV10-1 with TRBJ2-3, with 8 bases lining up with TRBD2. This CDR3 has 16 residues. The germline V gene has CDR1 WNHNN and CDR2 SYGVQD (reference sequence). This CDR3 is CASSDKRESYTNTQYF. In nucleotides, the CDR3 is TGCGCCAGCAGTGACAAGCGGGAGAGCTACACAAATACGCAGTATTTT.